The clone carrying this T cell receptor beta chain was seen ten or more times. Its antigen is unidentified. This record comes from a study of T cells after yellow fever vaccination. Study-wide results and caveats: Reappearing after the booster were most of the clones from primary vaccination (about 96% CD4, approximately 88% CD8).

TCRdb ran MiXCR on the 5' RACE reads and lists one entry per CDR3 protein. This sample has some 250,000 distinct CDR3 sequences, with about 3.7% found just once. Germline V gene lookup returns CDR1 SEHNR and CDR2 FQNEAQ (reference sequence). The CDR3 is made up of 15 amino acids. The V gene lost 5 bases and the J gene lost 5 bases, with 19 bases spanning the gap. Specimen: PBMCs, collected 15 days after the yellow fever booster vaccination. The rearrangement uses TRBV7-9 and TRBJ2-7, with a possible D match to TRBD1 (6 bases). This TCR was recovered from a man between 18 and 35 years old who received the YFV17D yellow fever vaccine. CDR3 coding DNA: TGTGCCAGCAGCCTCGGGCAGGGGCTGAGGCACGAGCAGTACGTC. This translates into CASSLGQGLRHEQYV.